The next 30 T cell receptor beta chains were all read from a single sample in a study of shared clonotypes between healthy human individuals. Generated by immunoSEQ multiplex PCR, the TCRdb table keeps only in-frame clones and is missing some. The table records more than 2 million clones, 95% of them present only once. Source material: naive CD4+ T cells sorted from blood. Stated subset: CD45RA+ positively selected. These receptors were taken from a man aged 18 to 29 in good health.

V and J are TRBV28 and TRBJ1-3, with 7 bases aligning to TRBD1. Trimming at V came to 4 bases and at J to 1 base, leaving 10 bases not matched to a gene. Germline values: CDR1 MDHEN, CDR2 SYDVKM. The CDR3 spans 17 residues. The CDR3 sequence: CASSSASKGASGNTIYF. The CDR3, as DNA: TGTGCCAGCAGTTCGGCTTCAAAGGGGGCGTCTGGAAACACCATATATTTT.

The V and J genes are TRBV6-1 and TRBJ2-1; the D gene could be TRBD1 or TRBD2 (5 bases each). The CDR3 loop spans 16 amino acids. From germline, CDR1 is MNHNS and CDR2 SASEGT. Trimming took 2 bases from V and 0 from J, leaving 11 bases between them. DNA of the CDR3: TGTGCCAGCAGTGAAAACGGGGCTAGCTCCTACAATGAGCAGTTCTTC. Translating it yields CASSENGASSYNEQFF.

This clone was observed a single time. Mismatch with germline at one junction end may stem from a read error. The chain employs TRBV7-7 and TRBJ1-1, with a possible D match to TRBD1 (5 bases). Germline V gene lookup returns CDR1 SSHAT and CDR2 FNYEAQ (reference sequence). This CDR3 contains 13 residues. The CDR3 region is CASSSTRGTEAFF. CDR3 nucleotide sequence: TGTGCTAGCAGCTCGACAAGGGGCACTGAAGCTTTCTTT.

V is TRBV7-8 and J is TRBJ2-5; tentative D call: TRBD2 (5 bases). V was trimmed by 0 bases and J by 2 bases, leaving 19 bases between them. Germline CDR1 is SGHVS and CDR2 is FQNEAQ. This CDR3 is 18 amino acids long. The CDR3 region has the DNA TGTGCCAGCAGCTTAGCGTTATTGCCACGGGAATTACAAGAGACCCAGTACTTC. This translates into CASSLALLPRELQETQYF.

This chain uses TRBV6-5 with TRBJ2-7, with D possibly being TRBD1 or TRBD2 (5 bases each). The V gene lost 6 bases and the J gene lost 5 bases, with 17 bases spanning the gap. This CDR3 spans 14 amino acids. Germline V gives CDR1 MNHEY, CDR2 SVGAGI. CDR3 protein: CASRRLSPGHEQYF. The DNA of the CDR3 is TGTGCCAGCAGGAGACTGAGCCCGGGGCACGAGCAGTACTTC.

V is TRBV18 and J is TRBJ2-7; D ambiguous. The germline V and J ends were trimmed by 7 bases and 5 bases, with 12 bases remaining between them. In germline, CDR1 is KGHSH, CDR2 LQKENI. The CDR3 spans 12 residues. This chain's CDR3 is CASFSRTNEQYF. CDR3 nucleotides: TGTGCCAGCTTCTCCCGCACGAACGAGCAGTACTTC.

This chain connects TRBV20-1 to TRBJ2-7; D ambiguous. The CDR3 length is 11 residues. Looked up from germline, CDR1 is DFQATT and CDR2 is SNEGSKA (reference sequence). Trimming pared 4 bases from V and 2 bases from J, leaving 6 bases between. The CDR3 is CSANIAYEQYF. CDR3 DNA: TGCAGTGCTAACATCGCCTACGAGCAGTACTTC.

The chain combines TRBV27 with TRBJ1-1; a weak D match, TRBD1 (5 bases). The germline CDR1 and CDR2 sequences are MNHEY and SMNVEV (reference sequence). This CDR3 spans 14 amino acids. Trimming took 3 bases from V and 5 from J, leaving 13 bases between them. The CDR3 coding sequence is TGTGCCAGCAGTTTGCAGGGTGGGAAGACTGAAGCTTTCTTT. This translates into CASSLQGGKTEAFF.

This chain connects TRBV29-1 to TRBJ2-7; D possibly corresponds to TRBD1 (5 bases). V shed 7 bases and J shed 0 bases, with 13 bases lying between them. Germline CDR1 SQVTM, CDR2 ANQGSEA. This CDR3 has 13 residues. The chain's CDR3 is CSAQTDHSYEQYF. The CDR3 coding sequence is TGCAGCGCCCAGACAGACCACTCCTACGAGCAGTACTTC.

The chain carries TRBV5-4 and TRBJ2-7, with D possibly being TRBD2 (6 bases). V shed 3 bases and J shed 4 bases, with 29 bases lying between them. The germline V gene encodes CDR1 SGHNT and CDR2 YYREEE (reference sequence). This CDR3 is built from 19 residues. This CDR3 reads CASSSSGLLESRAVYEQYF. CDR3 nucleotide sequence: TGTGCCAGCAGCTCCTCGGGACTTCTGGAGTCAAGGGCGGTGTACGAGCAGTACTTC.

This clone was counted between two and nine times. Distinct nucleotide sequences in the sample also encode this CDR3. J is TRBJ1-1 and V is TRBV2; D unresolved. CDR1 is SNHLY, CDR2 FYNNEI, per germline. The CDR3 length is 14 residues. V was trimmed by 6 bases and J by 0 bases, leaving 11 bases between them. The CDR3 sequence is CASRVGSLNTEAFF. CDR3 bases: TGTGCCAGCAGGGTGGGGTCCCTGAACACTGAAGCTTTCTTT.

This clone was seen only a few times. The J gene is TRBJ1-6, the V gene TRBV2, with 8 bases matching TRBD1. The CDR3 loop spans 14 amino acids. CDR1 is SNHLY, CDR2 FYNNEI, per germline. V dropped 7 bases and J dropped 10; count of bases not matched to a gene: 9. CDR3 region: CASNGQGAGSPLHF. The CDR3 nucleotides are TGTGCCAGCAATGGACAGGGCGCAGGATCACCCCTCCACTTT.

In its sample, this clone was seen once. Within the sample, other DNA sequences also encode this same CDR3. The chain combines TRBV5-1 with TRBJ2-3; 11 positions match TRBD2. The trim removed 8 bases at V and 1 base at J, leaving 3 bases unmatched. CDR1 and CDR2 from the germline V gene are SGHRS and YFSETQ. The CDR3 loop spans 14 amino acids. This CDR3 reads CASMTSGGTDTQYF. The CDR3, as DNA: TGCGCCAGTATGACTAGCGGGGGCACAGATACGCAGTATTTT.

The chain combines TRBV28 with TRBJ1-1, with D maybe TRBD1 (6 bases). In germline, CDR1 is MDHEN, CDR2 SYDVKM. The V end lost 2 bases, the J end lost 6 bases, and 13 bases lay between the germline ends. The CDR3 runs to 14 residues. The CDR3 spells CASSLTGSLSEAFF. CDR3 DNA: TGTGCCAGCAGTTTAACAGGGTCGCTTTCTGAAGCTTTCTTT.

The CDR3 DNA reads TGTGCCAGCAGCCCCGGGACTAGTCTAGAGTATTTT. Residues: CASSPGTSLEYF. J is TRBJ2-3 and V is TRBV25-1; 8 nucleotides line up with TRBD2. Unmatched junction bases numbered 9, after V lost 6 bases and J lost 13 bases. Germline lookup yields CDR1 MGHDK and CDR2 SYGVNS. The CDR3 length is 12 residues.

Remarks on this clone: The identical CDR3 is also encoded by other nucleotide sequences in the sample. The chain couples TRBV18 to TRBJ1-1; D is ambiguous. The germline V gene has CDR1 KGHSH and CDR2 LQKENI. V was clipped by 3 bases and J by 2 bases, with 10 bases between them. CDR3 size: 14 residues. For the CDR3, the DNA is TGTGCCAGCTCACCCCTGCAGGTAAACACTGAAGCTTTCTTT. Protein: CASSPLQVNTEAFF.

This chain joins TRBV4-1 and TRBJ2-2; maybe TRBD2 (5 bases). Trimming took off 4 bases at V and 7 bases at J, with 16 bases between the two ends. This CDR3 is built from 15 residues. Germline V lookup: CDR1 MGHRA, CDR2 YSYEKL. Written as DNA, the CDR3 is TGCGCCAGCAGCCGGAGCCTTAGCGAGATCGGGGAGCTGTTTTTT. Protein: CASSRSLSEIGELFF.

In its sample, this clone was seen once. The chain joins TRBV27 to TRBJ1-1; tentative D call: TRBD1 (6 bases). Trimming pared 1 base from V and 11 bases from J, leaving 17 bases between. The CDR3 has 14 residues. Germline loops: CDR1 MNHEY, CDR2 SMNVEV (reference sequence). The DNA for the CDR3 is TGTGCCAGCAGTTTATGGCCTGGGGGCGTCGGGGCTTTCTTT. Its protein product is CASSLWPGGVGAFF.

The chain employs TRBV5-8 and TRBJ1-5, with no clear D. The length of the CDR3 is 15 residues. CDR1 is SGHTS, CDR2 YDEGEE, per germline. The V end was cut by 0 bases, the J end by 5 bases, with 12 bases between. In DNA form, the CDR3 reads TGTGCCAGCAGCTTGGAGGATGACCCACATCAGCCCCAGCATTTT. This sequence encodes CASSLEDDPHQPQHF.

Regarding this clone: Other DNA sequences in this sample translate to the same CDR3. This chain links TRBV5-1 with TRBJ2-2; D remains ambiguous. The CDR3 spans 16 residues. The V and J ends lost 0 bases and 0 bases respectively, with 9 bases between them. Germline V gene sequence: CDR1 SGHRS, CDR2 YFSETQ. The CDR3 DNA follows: TGCGCCAGCAGCTTGGTCCCGGGCGCGAACACCGGGGAGCTGTTTTTT. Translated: CASSLVPGANTGELFF.

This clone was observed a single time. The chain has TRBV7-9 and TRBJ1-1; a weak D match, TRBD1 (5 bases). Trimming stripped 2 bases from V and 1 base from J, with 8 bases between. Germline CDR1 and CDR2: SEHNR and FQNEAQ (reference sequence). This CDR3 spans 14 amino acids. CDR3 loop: CASSLFGGNTEAFF. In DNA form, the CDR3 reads TGTGCCAGCAGCTTATTTGGGGGGAACACTGAAGCTTTCTTT.

CDR3 residues: CASSVPGGSVAFF. The CDR3 DNA follows: TGTGCCAGCAGCGTGCCGGGGGGGTCCGTTGCTTTCTTT. This rearrangement joins TRBV9 to TRBJ1-1; D possibly corresponds to TRBD1 (5 bases). Between the trimmed V and J ends, which lost 2 bases and 11 bases, there was a span of 16 bases. The CDR3 length is 13 residues. The germline CDR1 and CDR2 sequences are SGDLS and YYNGEE. The full variable domain, its missing parts supplied by reference TRBV9 and TRBJ1-1, is DSGVTQTPKHLITATGQRVTLRCSPRSGDLSVYWYQQSLDQGLQFLIQYYNGEERAKGNILERFSAQQFPDLHSELNLSSLELGDSALYFCASSVPGGSVAFFGQGTRLTVV.

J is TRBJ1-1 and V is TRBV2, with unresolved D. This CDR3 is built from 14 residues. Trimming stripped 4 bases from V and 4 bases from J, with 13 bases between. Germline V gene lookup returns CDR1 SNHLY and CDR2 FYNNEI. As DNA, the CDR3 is TGTGCCAGCAGTGCCCTTCGGTTAATCACTGAAGCTTTCTTT. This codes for CASSALRLITEAFF.

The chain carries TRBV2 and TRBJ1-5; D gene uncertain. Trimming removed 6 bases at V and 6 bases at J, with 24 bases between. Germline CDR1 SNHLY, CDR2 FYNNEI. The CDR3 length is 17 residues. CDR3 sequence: CASRDEGRTRWGQPQHF. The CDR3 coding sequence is TGTGCCAGCAGGGACGAGGGAAGAACTCGATGGGGTCAGCCCCAGCATTTT.

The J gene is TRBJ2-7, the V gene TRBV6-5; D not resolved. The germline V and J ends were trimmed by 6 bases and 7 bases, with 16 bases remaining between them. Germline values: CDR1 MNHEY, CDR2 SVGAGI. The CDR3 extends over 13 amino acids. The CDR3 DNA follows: TGTGCCAGCAGCAACCAGCTTTCATGGGAGCAGTACTTC. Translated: CASSNQLSWEQYF.

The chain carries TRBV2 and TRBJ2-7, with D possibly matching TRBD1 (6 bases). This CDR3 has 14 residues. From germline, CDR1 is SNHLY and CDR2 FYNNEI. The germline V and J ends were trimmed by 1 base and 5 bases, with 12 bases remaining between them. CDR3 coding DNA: TGTGCCAGCAGTGAAGACAGGGTGAACGACGAGCAGTACTTC. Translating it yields CASSEDRVNDEQYF.

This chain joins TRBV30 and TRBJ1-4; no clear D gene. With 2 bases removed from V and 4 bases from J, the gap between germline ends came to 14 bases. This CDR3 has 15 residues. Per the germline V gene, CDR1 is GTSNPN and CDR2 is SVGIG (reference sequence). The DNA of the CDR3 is TGTGCCTGGAGTCCCTACTCGTGGGGTAATGAAAAACTGTTTTTT. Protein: CAWSPYSWGNEKLFF.

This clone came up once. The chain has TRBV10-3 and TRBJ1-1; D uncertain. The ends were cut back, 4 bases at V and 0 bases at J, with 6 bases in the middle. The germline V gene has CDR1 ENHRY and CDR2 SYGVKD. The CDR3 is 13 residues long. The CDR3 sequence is CAISVSVNTEAFF. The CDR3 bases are TGTGCCATCAGTGTATCAGTGAACACTGAAGCTTTCTTT.

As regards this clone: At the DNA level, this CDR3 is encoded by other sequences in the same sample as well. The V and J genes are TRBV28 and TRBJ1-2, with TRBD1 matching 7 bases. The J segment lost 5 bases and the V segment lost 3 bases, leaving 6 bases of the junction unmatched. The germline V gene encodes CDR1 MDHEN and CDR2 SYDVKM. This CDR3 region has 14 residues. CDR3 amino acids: CASSFRTGPYGYTF. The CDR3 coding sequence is TGTGCCAGCAGTTTCCGGACAGGTCCGTATGGCTACACCTTC.

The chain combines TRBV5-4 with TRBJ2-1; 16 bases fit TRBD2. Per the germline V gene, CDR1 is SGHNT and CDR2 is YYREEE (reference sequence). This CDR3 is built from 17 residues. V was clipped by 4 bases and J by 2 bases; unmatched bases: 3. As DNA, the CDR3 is TGTGCCAGCAGCCCGGGGACTAGCGGGGGGGCCTACAATGAGCAGTTCTTC. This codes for CASSPGTSGGAYNEQFF.